The rows below give T cell receptor beta chains drawn from one sample of a study of molecular identifiers for immune sequencing clone quantification. TCRdb called the PCR reads again in MiXCR, with one record for every CDR3 protein. The profile shows about 68,000 distinct CDR3 sequences, approximately 18% of them singletons. The sample consisted of naive CD8+ T cells from blood, with Jurkat cell RNA spiked in. The receptors were gathered from a human donor in good health. Some libraries in this study had Jurkat cell RNA spiked in. CDR3s include the opening cysteine and the closing phenylalanine or tryptophan. The order of the fields is CDR3 protein, CDR3 DNA, J gene, clone size, D gene, V gene. A D gene is named only where the DNA matches it firmly. Only some rows state a clone size, as once, few, many or a class for expanded clones.

CDR3aa: CASSPWADSRSYEQYF
CDR3nt: TGTGCCAGCAGCCCATGGGCGGACAGCCGATCCTACGAGCAGTACTTC
j_gene: TRBJ2-7
abundance: few
d_gene: NA
v_gene: TRBV11-3

CDR3aa: CASSYATGLPTDTQYF
CDR3nt: TGTGCCAGCAGTTACGCCACAGGACTCCCCACAGATACGCAGTATTTT
j_gene: TRBJ2-3
abundance: many
d_gene: NA
v_gene: TRBV6-2/TRBV6-3

CDR3aa: CASSLMGVTANTGELFF
CDR3nt: TGTGCCAGCAGCTTAATGGGGGTGACCGCGAACACCGGGGAGCTGTTTTTT
j_gene: TRBJ2-2
abundance: many
d_gene: NA
v_gene: TRBV7-2

CDR3aa: CASSPLLAGGPYEQYF
CDR3nt: TGTGCCAGCAGTCCCCTACTAGCGGGAGGGCCGTACGAGCAGTACTTC
j_gene: TRBJ2-7
abundance: many
d_gene: TRBD2
v_gene: TRBV27

CDR3aa: CASSSPGGGRHTEAFF
CDR3nt: TGTGCCAGCAGCTCCCCAGGGGGGGGGAGGCACACTGAAGCTTTCTTT
j_gene: TRBJ1-1
abundance: many
d_gene: TRBD1
v_gene: TRBV13

CDR3aa: CASSLGGGHLYEQYF
CDR3nt: TGTGCCAGCAGCCTGGGGGGGGGGCACCTCTACGAGCAGTACTTC
j_gene: TRBJ2-7
abundance: many
d_gene: NA
v_gene: TRBV7-2

CDR3aa: CASRHPSEGTEAFF
CDR3nt: TGTGCCAGCAGACACCCGTCGGAGGGAACTGAAGCTTTCTTT
j_gene: TRBJ1-1
abundance: many
d_gene: NA
v_gene: TRBV7-9

CDR3aa: CASSRGLAGMDGELFF
CDR3nt: TGCGCCAGCAGCCGCGGACTAGCGGGAATGGACGGGGAGCTGTTTTTT
j_gene: TRBJ2-2
abundance: many
d_gene: TRBD2
v_gene: TRBV5-1

CDR3aa: CASSRSGSGETQYF
CDR3nt: TGTGCCAGCAGCCGTAGCGGGAGTGGTGAGACCCAGTACTTC
j_gene: TRBJ2-5
abundance: many
d_gene: TRBD2
v_gene: TRBV13

CDR3aa: CASSLYIGGGGGNEQFF
CDR3nt: TGTGCCAGCAGCTTATATATTGGGGGGGGAGGGGGCAATGAGCAGTTCTTC
j_gene: TRBJ2-1
abundance: many
d_gene: NA
v_gene: TRBV7-2

CDR3aa: CASSQDSGINIQYF
CDR3nt: TGCGCCAGCAGCCAAGACTCCGGGATAAACATTCAGTACTTC
j_gene: TRBJ2-4
abundance: many
d_gene: NA
v_gene: TRBV4-1

CDR3aa: CASSMQGRYEQYF
CDR3nt: TGTGCCAGTAGTATGCAGGGGCGGTACGAGCAGTACTTC
j_gene: TRBJ2-7
abundance: many
d_gene: NA
v_gene: TRBV19

CDR3aa: CASAPGGRAGETQYF
CDR3nt: TGTGCCAGCGCCCCGGGAGGGAGGGCCGGGGAGACCCAGTACTTC
j_gene: TRBJ2-5
abundance: few
d_gene: TRBD2
v_gene: TRBV7-6

CDR3aa: CASSPPKMGIFNGYTF
CDR3nt: TGTGCCAGCAGCCCCCCCAAGATGGGGATATTCAATGGCTACACCTTC
j_gene: TRBJ1-2
abundance: many
d_gene: NA
v_gene: TRBV6-1

CDR3aa: CASSAYGNTIYF
CDR3nt: TGTGCCAGCAGCGCCTATGGAAACACCATATATTTT
j_gene: TRBJ1-3
abundance: few
d_gene: NA
v_gene: TRBV9

CDR3aa: CASSLVTVAYEQYF
CDR3nt: TGTGCCAGCAGCTTAGTGACAGTTGCCTACGAGCAGTACTTC
j_gene: TRBJ2-7
abundance: many
d_gene: NA
v_gene: TRBV7-2

CDR3aa: CASSPQGFGELFF
CDR3nt: TGTGCCAGCAGCCCACAGGGGTTCGGGGAGCTGTTTTTT
j_gene: TRBJ2-2
abundance: many
d_gene: TRBD1
v_gene: TRBV11-2

CDR3aa: CASSLGGDTQCF
CDR3nt: TGTGCCAGCAGCTTAGGGGGAGATACGCAGTGTTTT
j_gene: TRBJ2-3
abundance: NA
d_gene: NA
v_gene: TRBV7-6

CDR3aa: CASSSRGRNNEQFF
CDR3nt: TGTGCCAGCAGTTCCCGGGGCAGGAACAATGAGCAGTTCTTC
j_gene: TRBJ2-1
abundance: NA
d_gene: NA
v_gene: TRBV28

CDR3aa: CASSYGTGDAFF
CDR3nt: TGTGCCAGCAGCTATGGGACGGGGGACGCTTTCTTT
j_gene: TRBJ1-1
abundance: many
d_gene: NA
v_gene: TRBV5-6

CDR3aa: CASSSENTEAFF
CDR3nt: TGTGCCAGCAGCTCAGAAAACACTGAAGCTTTCTTT
j_gene: TRBJ1-1
abundance: many
d_gene: NA
v_gene: TRBV7-9

CDR3aa: CASSSPGQGANEQFF
CDR3nt: TGTGCCAGCAGTTCCCCGGGACAGGGGGCTAATGAGCAGTTCTTC
j_gene: TRBJ2-1
abundance: many
d_gene: TRBD1
v_gene: TRBV27

CDR3aa: CASSNGLNNEQFF
CDR3nt: TGCGCCAGCAGCAACGGACTCAACAATGAGCAGTTCTTC
j_gene: TRBJ2-1
abundance: many
d_gene: NA
v_gene: TRBV4-1

CDR3aa: CAGTLGPTGTGAAGELFF
CDR3nt: TGTGCCGGCACGCTAGGCCCAACCGGGACAGGGGCGGCCGGGGAGCTGTTTTTT
j_gene: TRBJ2-2
abundance: NA
d_gene: TRBD1
v_gene: TRBV27

CDR3aa: CASSYGGTNEKLFF
CDR3nt: TGTGCCAGCAGTTACGGGGGGACTAATGAAAAACTGTTTTTT
j_gene: TRBJ1-4
abundance: many
d_gene: NA
v_gene: TRBV6-5

CDR3aa: CAWSVLSLPGGPAGELFF
CDR3nt: TGTGCCTGGAGTGTATTGTCCCTCCCGGGAGGGCCAGCCGGGGAGCTGTTTTTT
j_gene: TRBJ2-2
abundance: many
d_gene: TRBD2
v_gene: TRBV30

CDR3aa: CASSPPPGTGDHEQYF
CDR3nt: TGTGCCAGCTCACCACCCCCCGGGACAGGGGACCACGAGCAGTACTTC
j_gene: TRBJ2-7
abundance: NA
d_gene: TRBD1
v_gene: TRBV18

CDR3aa: CASSLGVGNQPQHF
CDR3nt: TGTGCCAGCAGTTTGGGGGTTGGCAATCAGCCCCAGCATTTT
j_gene: TRBJ1-5
abundance: few
d_gene: NA
v_gene: TRBV27

CDR3aa: CASSQSLWTGELFF
CDR3nt: TGCGCCAGCAGTCAATCGCTTTGGACCGGGGAGCTGTTTTTT
j_gene: TRBJ2-2
abundance: many
d_gene: NA
v_gene: TRBV23-1

CDR3aa: CASSYTTRTSIGGLGTDTQYF
CDR3nt: TGTGCCAGCAGTTACACCACACGAACCTCCATTGGCGGCCTCGGCACAGATACGCAGTATTTT
j_gene: TRBJ2-3
abundance: many
d_gene: NA
v_gene: TRBV6-5

CDR3aa: CASSQPDRADTEAFF
CDR3nt: TGCGCCAGCAGCCAACCAGACAGGGCCGACACTGAAGCTTTCTTT
j_gene: TRBJ1-1
abundance: many
d_gene: TRBD1
v_gene: TRBV4-1

CDR3aa: CASSLKSGYFTPFTGELFF
CDR3nt: TGTGCCAGCAGTTTAAAAAGCGGTTACTTCACTCCCTTCACCGGGGAGCTGTTTTTT
j_gene: TRBJ2-2
abundance: many
d_gene: NA
v_gene: TRBV27

CDR3aa: CASSPTSGITDTQYF
CDR3nt: TGTGCCAGCAGCCCTACTAGCGGGATCACAGATACGCAGTATTTT
j_gene: TRBJ2-3
abundance: NA
d_gene: TRBD2
v_gene: TRBV28

CDR3aa: CASSQGTVASTEAFF
CDR3nt: TGCGCCAGCAGCCAAGGAACGGTCGCGAGCACTGAAGCTTTCTTT
j_gene: TRBJ1-1
abundance: many
d_gene: NA
v_gene: TRBV4-1

CDR3aa: CASSQDRDVSKNIQYF
CDR3nt: TGCGCCAGCAGCCAAGATCGGGATGTGTCCAAAAACATTCAGTACTTC
j_gene: TRBJ2-4
abundance: many
d_gene: NA
v_gene: TRBV4-3

CDR3aa: CASSQVTEYEPYF
CDR3nt: TGTGCCAGCAGCCAAGTAACGGAATACGAGCCGTACTTC
j_gene: TRBJ2-7
abundance: NA
d_gene: NA
v_gene: TRBV14

CDR3aa: CASSVGTGPYEQYF
CDR3nt: TGTGCCAGCAGTGTGGGGACAGGTCCCTACGAGCAGTACTTC
j_gene: TRBJ2-7
abundance: many
d_gene: TRBD1
v_gene: TRBV27

CDR3aa: CASSLQTGGYEQYF
CDR3nt: TGTGCCAGCAGTTTACAGACAGGGGGTTACGAGCAGTACTTC
j_gene: TRBJ2-7
abundance: many
d_gene: TRBD1
v_gene: TRBV27

CDR3aa: CASSLLGQVAYEQYF
CDR3nt: TGTGCCAGCAGTTTATTGGGACAGGTAGCCTACGAGCAGTACTTC
j_gene: TRBJ2-7
abundance: few
d_gene: TRBD1
v_gene: TRBV27

CDR3aa: CASSQGLAGIYEQYF
CDR3nt: TGCGCCAGCAGCCAAGGGCTAGCGGGAATCTACGAGCAGTACTTC
j_gene: TRBJ2-7
abundance: few
d_gene: TRBD2
v_gene: TRBV4-3

CDR3aa: CASSYFLADSYEQYF
CDR3nt: TGTGCCAGCAGTTATTTCCTAGCGGACTCCTACGAGCAGTACTTC
j_gene: TRBJ2-7
abundance: many
d_gene: TRBD2
v_gene: TRBV6-6

CDR3aa: CASSLAEGAFTEAFF
CDR3nt: TGTGCCAGCAGCTTAGCGGAGGGGGCGTTCACTGAAGCTTTCTTT
j_gene: TRBJ1-1
abundance: many
d_gene: TRBD1
v_gene: TRBV7-9

CDR3aa: CASSTTDRRPPQHF
CDR3nt: TGTGCCAGCAGTACCACGGACAGGCGGCCGCCCCAGCATTTT
j_gene: TRBJ1-5
abundance: many
d_gene: TRBD1
v_gene: TRBV6-2/TRBV6-3

CDR3aa: CASTRQTVAKNIQYF
CDR3nt: TGTGCCAGCACACGACAGACCGTAGCCAAAAACATTCAGTACTTC
j_gene: TRBJ2-4
abundance: many
d_gene: NA
v_gene: TRBV2

CDR3aa: CASSPGTHTYEQYF
CDR3nt: TGTGCCAGCAGCCCCGGGACACATACATACGAGCAGTACTTC
j_gene: TRBJ2-7
abundance: NA
d_gene: NA
v_gene: TRBV13

CDR3aa: CASSPQGIGDTQYF
CDR3nt: TGTGCCAGCAGTCCACAGGGGATTGGGGATACGCAGTATTTT
j_gene: TRBJ2-3
abundance: many
d_gene: TRBD1
v_gene: TRBV28

CDR3aa: CASRARASRQETQYF
CDR3nt: TGTGCCAGTAGGGCCCGCGCGTCGCGCCAAGAGACCCAGTACTTC
j_gene: TRBJ2-5
abundance: once
d_gene: NA
v_gene: TRBV19

CDR3aa: CASSLAIQETQYF
CDR3nt: TGTGCCAGCAGCTTAGCTATCCAAGAGACCCAGTACTTC
j_gene: TRBJ2-5
abundance: many
d_gene: NA
v_gene: TRBV7-8

CDR3aa: CASSQWAREGTQYF
CDR3nt: TGTGCCAGCAGCCAATGGGCCAGGGAAGGGACCCAGTACTTC
j_gene: TRBJ2-5
abundance: few
d_gene: NA
v_gene: TRBV12-3/TRBV12-4

CDR3aa: CASSPNGSSGRAKNIQYF
CDR3nt: TGTGCCAGCAGCCCCAACGGAAGTAGCGGGAGGGCCAAAAACATTCAGTACTTC
j_gene: TRBJ2-4
abundance: many
d_gene: TRBD2
v_gene: TRBV7-9